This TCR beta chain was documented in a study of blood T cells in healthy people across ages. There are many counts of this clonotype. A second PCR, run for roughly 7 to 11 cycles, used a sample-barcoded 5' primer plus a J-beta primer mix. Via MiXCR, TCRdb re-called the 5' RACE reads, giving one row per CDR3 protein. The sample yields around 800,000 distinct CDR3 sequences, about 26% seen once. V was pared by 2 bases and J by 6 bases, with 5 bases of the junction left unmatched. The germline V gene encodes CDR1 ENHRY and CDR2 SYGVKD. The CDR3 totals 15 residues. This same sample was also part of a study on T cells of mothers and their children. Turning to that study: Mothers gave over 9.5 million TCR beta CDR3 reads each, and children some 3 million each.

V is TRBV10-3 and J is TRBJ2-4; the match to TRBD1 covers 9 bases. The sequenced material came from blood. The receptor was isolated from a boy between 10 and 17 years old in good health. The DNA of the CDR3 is TGTGCCATCAGTGAGGGAGGACAGGGGCGAAACATTCAGTACTTC. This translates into CAISEGGQGRNIQYF.